Only a few counts were recorded for the clone carrying this TCR beta chain. Its antigen remains unknown. These data belong to a study of identical twins. With no exceptions, donors were healthy Caucasians. Germline CDR1 and CDR2: DFQATT and SNEGSKA (reference sequence). The trim removed 6 bases at V and 3 bases at J, leaving 7 bases unmatched. This CDR3 comprises 13 residues. Template switching, a step in the protocol, added a universal primer site, and cDNA carried unique molecular identifiers. TCRdb recomputed calls from the 5' RACE reads with MiXCR, one row per CDR3 protein. The data contain approximately 700,000 distinct CDR3 sequences, 5.5% to 7.5% of them singletons. Study-wide results and caveats: Modeled out-of-frame TCR alpha sharing in monozygotic twins fell below observed levels.

The J gene is TRBJ2-5, the V gene TRBV20-1, with 7 bases matching TRBD2. The TCR originated in a young man in good health. The sequenced sample consisted of naive T cells sorted from blood. The CDR3 sequence is CSAPRTSEETQYF. The CDR3, as DNA: TGCAGTGCCCCAAGGACTAGTGAAGAGACCCAGTACTTC.